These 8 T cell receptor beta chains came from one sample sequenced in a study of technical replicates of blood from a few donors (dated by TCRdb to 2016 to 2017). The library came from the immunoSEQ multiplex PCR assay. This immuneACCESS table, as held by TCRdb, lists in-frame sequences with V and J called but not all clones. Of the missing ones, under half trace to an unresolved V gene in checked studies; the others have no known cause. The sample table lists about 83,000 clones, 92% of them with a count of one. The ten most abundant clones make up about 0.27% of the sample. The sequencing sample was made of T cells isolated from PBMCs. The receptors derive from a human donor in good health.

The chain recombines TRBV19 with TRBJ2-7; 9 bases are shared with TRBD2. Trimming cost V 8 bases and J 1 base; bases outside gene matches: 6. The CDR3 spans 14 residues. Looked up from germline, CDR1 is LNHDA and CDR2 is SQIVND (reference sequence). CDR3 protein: CASSLAGQSYEQYF. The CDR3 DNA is TGTGCCAGTTCACTAGCGGGCCAGTCCTACGAGCAGTACTTC.

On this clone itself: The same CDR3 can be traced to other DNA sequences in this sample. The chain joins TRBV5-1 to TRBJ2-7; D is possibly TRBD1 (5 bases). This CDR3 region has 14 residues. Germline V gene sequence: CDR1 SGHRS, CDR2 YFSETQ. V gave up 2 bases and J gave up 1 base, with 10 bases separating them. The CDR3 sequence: CASSLGDSSYEQYF. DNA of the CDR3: TGCGCCAGCAGCTTAGGAGACAGTTCCTACGAGCAGTACTTC.

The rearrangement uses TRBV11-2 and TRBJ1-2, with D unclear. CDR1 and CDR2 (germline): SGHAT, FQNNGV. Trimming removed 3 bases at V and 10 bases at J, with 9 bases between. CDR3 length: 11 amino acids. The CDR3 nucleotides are TGTGCCAGCAGCTTCGCGGGCTTCTACACCTTC. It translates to CASSFAGFYTF.

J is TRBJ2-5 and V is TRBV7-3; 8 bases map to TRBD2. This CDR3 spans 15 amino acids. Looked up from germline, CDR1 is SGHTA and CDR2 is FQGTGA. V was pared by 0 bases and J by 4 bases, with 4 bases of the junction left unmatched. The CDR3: CASSLTRGGPETQYF. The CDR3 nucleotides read TGTGCCAGCAGCTTAACACGGGGGGGGCCAGAGACCCAGTACTTC.

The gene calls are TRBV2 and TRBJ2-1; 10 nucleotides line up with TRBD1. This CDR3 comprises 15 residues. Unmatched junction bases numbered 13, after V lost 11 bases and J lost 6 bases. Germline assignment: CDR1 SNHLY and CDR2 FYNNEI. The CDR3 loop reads CALIRDRGPLNEQFF. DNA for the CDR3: TGTGCCCTCATCCGGGACAGGGGACCCCTCAATGAGCAGTTCTTC.

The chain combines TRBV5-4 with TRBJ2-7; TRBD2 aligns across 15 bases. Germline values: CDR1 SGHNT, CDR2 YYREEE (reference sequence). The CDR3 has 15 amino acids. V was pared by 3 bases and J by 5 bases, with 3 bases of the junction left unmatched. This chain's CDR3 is CASSSGLAGGNEQYF. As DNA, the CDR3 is TGTGCCAGCAGCTCGGGACTAGCGGGAGGTAACGAGCAGTACTTC.

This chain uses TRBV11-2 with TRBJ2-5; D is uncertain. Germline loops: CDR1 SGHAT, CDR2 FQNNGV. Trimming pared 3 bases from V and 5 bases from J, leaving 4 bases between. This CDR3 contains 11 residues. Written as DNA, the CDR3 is TGTGCCAGCAGCTTCCGGGAGACCCAGTACTTC. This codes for CASSFRETQYF. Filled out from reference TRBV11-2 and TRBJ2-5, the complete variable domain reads EAGVAQSPRYKIIEKRQSVAFWCNPISGHATLYWYQQILGQGPKLLIQFQNNGVVDDSQLPKDRFSAERLKGVDSTLKIQPAKLEDSAVYLCASSFRETQYFGPGTRLLVL.

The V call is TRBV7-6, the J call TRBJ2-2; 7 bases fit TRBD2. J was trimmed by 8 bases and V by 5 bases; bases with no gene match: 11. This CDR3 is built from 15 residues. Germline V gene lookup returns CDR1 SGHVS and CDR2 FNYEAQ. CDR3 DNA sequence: TGTGCCAGCAGCCCTGACGGGGGGATAGGAGGGGAGCTGTTTTTT. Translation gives CASSPDGGIGGELFF. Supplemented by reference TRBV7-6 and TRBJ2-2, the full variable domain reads GAGVSQSPRYKVTKRGQDVALRCDPISGHVSLYWYRQALGQGPEFLTYFNYEAQQDKSGLPNDRFSAERPEGSISTLTIQRTEQRDSAMYRCASSPDGGIGGELFFGEGSRLTVL.